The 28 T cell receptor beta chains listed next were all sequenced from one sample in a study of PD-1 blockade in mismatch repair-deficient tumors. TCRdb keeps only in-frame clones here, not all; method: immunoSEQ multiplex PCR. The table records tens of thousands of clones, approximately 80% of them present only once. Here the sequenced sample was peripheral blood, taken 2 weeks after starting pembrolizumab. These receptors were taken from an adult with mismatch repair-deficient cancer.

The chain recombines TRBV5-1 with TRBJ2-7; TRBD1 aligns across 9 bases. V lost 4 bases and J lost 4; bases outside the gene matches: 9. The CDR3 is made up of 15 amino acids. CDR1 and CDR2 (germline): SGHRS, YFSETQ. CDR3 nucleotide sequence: TGCGCCAGCAGCATTGGGACAGGGCAGAAGTACGAGCAGTACTTC. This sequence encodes CASSIGTGQKYEQYF.

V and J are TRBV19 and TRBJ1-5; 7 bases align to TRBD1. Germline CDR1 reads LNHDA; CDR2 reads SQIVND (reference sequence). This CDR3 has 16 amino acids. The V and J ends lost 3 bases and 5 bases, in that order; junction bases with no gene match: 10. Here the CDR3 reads CASSIWVSQGDQPQHF. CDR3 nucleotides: TGTGCCAGTAGTATCTGGGTGAGTCAGGGGGATCAGCCCCAGCATTTT.

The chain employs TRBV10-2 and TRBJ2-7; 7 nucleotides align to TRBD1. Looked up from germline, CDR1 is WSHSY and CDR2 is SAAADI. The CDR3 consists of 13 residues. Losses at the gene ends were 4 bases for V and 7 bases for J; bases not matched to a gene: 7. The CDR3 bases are TGCGCCAGCAGTGGAACTGCGACAGGGGAGCAGTACTTC. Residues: CASSGTATGEQYF.

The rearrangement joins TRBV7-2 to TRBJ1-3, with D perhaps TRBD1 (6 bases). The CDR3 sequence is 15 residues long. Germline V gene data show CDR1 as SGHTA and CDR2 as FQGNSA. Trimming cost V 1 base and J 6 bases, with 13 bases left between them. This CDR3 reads CASSLVFQGPNTIYF. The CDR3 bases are TGTGCCAGCAGCTTAGTCTTCCAGGGGCCAAACACCATATATTTT.

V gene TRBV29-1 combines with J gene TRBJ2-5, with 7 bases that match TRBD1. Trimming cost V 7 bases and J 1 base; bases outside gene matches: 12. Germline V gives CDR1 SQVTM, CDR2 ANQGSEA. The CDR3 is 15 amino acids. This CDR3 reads CSGSNKEGAQETQYF. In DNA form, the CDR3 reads TGCAGCGGTTCAAACAAAGAGGGGGCCCAAGAGACCCAGTACTTC.

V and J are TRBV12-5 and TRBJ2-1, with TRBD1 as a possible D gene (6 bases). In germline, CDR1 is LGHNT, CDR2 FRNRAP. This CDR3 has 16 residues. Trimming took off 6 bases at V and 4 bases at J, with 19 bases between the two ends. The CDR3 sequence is CASGSTGPGRYNEQFF. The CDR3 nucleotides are TGTGCTAGTGGCTCGACAGGACCGGGAAGATACAATGAGCAGTTCTTC.

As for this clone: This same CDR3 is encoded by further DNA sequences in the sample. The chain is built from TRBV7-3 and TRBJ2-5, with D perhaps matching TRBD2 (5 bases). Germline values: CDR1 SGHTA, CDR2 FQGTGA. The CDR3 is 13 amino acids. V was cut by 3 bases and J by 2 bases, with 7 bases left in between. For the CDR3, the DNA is TGTGCCAGCAGCTTTGGGAGTCAAGAGACCCAGTACTTC. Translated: CASSFGSQETQYF. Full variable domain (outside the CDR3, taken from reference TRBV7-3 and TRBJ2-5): GAGVSQTPSNKVTEKGKYVELRCDPISGHTALYWYRQSLGQGPEFLIYFQGTGAADDSGLPNDRFFAVRPEGSVSTLKIQRTERGDSAVYLCASSFGSQETQYFGPGTRLLVL.

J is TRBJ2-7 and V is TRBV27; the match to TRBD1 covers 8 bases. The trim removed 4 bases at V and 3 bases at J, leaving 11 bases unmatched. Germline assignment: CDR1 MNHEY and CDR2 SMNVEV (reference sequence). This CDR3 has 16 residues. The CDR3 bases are TGTGCCAGCAGTTGGGAGCGGACAGGGCGGGTCTACGAGCAGTACTTC. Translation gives CASSWERTGRVYEQYF.

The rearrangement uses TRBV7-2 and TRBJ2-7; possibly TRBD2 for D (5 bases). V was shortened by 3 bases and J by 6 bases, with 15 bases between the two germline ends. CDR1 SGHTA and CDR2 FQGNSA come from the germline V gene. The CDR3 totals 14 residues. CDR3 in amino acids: CASSFLGDAAEQYF. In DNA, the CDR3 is TGTGCCAGCAGCTTTCTCGGGGATGCCGCCGAGCAGTACTTC.

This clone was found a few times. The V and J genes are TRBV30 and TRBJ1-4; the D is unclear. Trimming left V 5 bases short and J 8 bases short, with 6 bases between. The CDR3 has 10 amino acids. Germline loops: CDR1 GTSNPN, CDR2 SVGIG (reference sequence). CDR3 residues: CAWEGEKLFF. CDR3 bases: TGTGCCTGGGAAGGGGAAAAACTGTTTTTT.

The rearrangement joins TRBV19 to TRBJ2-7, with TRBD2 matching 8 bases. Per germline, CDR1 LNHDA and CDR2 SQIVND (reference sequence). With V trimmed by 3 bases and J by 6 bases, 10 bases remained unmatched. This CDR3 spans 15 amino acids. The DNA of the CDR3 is TGTGCCAGTAGTATTACTAGCGGAAGCTCCGGCGAGCAGTACTTC. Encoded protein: CASSITSGSSGEQYF.

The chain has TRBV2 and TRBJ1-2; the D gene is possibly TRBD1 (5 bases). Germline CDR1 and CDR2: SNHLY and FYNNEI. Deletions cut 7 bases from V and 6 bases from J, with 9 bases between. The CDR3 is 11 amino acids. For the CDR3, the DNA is TGTGCCAGCACAGGGAAGGATGGCTACACCTTC. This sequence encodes CASTGKDGYTF.

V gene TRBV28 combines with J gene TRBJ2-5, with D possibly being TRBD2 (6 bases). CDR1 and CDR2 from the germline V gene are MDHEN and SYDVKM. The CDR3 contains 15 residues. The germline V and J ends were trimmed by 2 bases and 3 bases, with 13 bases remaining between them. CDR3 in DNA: TGTGCCAGCAGTTTAGGGCAGGGAGGTGAAGAGACCCAGTACTTC. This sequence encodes CASSLGQGGEETQYF.

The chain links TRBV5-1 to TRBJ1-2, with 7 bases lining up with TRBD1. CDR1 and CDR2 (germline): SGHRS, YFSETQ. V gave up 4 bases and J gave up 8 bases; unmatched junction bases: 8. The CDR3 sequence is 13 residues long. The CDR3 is CASSGSGGGGYTF. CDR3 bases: TGCGCCAGCAGCGGATCAGGGGGTGGAGGCTACACCTTC.

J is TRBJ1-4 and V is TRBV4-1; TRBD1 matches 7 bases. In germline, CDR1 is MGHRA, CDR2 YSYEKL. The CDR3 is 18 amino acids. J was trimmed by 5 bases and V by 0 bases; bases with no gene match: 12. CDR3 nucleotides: TGCGCCAGCAGCCAAGAGGGTCAGGGGGAGGCCTTCAATGAAAAACTGTTTTTT. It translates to CASSQEGQGEAFNEKLFF.

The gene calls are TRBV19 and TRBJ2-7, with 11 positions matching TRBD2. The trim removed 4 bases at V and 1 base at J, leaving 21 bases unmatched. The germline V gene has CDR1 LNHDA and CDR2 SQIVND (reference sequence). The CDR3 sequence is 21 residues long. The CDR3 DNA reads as TGTGCCAGTAGTAGAGTAAATGTAACAGTGCTACTAGCGGGAGAGTCCTACGAGCAGTACTTC. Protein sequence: CASSRVNVTVLLAGESYEQYF.

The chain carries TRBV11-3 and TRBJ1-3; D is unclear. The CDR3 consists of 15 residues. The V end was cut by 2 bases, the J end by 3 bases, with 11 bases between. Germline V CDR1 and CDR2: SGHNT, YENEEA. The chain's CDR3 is CASSLTGIGGNTIYF. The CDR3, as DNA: TGTGCCAGCAGCTTAACCGGGATCGGTGGAAACACCATATATTTT.

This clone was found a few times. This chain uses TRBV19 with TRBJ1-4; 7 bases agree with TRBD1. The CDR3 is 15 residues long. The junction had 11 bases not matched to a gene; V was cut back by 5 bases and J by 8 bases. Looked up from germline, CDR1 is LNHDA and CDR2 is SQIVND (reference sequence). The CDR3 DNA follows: TGTGCCAGTAGTCCCCGACAGGGCGGTGGGGAAAAACTGTTTTTT. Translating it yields CASSPRQGGGEKLFF. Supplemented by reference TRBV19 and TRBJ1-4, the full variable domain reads DGGITQSPKYLFRKEGQNVTLSCEQNLNHDAMYWYRQDPGQGLRLIYYSQIVNDFQKGDIAEGYSVSREKKESFPLTVTSAQKNPTAFYLCASSPRQGGGEKLFFGSGTQLSVL.

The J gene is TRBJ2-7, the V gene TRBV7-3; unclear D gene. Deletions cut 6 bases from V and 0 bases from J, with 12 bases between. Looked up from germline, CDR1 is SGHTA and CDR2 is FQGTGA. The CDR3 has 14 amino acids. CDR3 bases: TGTGCCAGCAGGCGCGGACGATCCTCCTACGAGCAGTACTTC. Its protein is CASRRGRSSYEQYF.

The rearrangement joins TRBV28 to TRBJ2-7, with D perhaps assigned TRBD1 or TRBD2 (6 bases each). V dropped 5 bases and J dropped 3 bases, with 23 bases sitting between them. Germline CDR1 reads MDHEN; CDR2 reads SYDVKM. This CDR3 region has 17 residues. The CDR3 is CASSPPVGGRGIYEQYF. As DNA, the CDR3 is TGTGCCAGCAGTCCGCCCGTCGGGGGCAGGGGTATCTACGAGCAGTACTTC.

In nucleotides, the CDR3 is TGTGCCACCAGCAGGGGACTAATCTCCTACAATGAGCAGTTCTTC. Protein product: CATSRGLISYNEQFF. The V gene is TRBV15, the J gene TRBJ2-1; 7 bases line up with TRBD2. Germline V gene data show CDR1 as LNHNV and CDR2 as YYDKDF (reference sequence). Unmatched junction bases numbered 2, after V lost 3 bases and J lost 0 bases. This CDR3 region has 15 residues.

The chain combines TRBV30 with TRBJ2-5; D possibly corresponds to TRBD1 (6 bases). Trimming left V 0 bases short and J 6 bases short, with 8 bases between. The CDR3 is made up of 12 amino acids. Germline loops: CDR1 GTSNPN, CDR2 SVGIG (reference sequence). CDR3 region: CAWSVDRKTQYF. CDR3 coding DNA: TGTGCCTGGAGTGTAGACAGGAAGACCCAGTACTTC.

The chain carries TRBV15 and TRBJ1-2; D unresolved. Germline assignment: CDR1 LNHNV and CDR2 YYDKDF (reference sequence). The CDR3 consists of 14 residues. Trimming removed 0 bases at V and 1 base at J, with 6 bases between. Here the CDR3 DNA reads TGTGCCACCAGCAGAGACCGGCTTAACTATGGCTACACCTTC. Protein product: CATSRDRLNYGYTF.

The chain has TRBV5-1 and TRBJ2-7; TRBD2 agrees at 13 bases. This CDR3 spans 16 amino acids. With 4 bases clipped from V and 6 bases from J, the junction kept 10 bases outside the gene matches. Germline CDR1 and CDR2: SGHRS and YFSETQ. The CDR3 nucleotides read TGCGCCAGCAGCGCGGGACTAGCGGGAACTTGGGGCGAGCAGTACTTC. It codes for CASSAGLAGTWGEQYF.

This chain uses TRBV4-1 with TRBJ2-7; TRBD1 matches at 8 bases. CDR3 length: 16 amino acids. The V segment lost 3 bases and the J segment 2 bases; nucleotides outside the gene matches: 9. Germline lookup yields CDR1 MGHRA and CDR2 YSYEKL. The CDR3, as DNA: TGCGCCAGCAGCCAGAGGCAGGGGGCCTTCACCTACGAGCAGTACTTC. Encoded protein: CASSQRQGAFTYEQYF.

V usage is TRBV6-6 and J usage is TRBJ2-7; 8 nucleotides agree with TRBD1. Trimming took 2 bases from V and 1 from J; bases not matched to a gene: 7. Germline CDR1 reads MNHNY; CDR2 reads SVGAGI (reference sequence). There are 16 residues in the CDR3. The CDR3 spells CASSYNSRTGSYEQYF. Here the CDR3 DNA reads TGTGCCAGCAGTTACAATTCGAGGACAGGGTCCTACGAGCAGTACTTC.

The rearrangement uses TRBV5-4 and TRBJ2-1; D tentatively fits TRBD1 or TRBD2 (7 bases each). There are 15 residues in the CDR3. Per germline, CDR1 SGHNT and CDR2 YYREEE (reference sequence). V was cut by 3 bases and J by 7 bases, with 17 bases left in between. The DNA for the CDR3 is TGTGCCAGCAGCTCCAGGGGGGGTGTGGAGAATGAGCAGTTCTTC. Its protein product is CASSSRGGVENEQFF.

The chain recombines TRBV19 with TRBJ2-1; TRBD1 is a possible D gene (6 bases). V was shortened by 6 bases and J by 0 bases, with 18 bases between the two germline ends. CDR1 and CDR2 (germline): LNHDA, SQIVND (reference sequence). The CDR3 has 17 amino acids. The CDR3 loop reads CASRPIGQSYSYNEQFF. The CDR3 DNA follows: TGTGCCAGTAGACCCATCGGACAGTCATACTCCTACAATGAGCAGTTCTTC. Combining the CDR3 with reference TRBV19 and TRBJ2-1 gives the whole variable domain DGGITQSPKYLFRKEGQNVTLSCEQNLNHDAMYWYRQDPGQGLRLIYYSQIVNDFQKGDIAEGYSVSREKKESFPLTVTSAQKNPTAFYLCASRPIGQSYSYNEQFFGPGTRLTVL.